The TCR beta chain under discussion was sequenced for a study of cytomegalovirus exposure and HLA in healthy donors. Trimming took 5 bases from V and 5 from J, leaving 15 bases between them. This CDR3 spans 14 amino acids. Germline V gene lookup returns CDR1 LGHNT and CDR2 FRNRAP. A multiplex PCR was run with 60 Vbeta primers and 13 Jbeta primers. Data came from immunoSEQ multiplex PCR; TCRdb stores just in-frame clones and leaves some out. The sample includes 130,000 to 150,000 clones, around 67% of them seen just once. Sample: PBMCs. The chain has TRBV12-5 and TRBJ1-1; D call uncertain. This receptor was taken from a woman under 30 in good health and CMV-seronegative. The CDR3 DNA is TGTGCTAGTGGTCAGCAGGCCCTTGGGACTGAAGCTTTCTTT. This translates into CASGQQALGTEAFF.